This T cell receptor (beta chain) is drawn from a study of T-cell memory formation after mild COVID-19. Each CDR3 protein gets one entry after TCRdb re-called the 5' RACE reads with MiXCR. The sample has about 470,000 distinct CDR3 sequences, around a quarter seen once. This CDR3 is built from 14 residues. V shed 3 bases and J shed 3 bases, with 11 bases lying between them. The chain couples TRBV12-3 or TRBV12-4 to TRBJ1-1; TRBD1 might be the D (5 bases). Sequenced sample: PBMCs or a T cell subset sorted from them (not recorded which). The source of this sequence is an adult woman who had mild COVID-19 (a few samples of this study predate the infection). Cell type and time point are not known. This CDR3 is CASSFRAGDTEAFF. Written as DNA, the CDR3 is TGTGCCAGCAGTTTCAGAGCGGGGGACACTGAAGCTTTCTTT.